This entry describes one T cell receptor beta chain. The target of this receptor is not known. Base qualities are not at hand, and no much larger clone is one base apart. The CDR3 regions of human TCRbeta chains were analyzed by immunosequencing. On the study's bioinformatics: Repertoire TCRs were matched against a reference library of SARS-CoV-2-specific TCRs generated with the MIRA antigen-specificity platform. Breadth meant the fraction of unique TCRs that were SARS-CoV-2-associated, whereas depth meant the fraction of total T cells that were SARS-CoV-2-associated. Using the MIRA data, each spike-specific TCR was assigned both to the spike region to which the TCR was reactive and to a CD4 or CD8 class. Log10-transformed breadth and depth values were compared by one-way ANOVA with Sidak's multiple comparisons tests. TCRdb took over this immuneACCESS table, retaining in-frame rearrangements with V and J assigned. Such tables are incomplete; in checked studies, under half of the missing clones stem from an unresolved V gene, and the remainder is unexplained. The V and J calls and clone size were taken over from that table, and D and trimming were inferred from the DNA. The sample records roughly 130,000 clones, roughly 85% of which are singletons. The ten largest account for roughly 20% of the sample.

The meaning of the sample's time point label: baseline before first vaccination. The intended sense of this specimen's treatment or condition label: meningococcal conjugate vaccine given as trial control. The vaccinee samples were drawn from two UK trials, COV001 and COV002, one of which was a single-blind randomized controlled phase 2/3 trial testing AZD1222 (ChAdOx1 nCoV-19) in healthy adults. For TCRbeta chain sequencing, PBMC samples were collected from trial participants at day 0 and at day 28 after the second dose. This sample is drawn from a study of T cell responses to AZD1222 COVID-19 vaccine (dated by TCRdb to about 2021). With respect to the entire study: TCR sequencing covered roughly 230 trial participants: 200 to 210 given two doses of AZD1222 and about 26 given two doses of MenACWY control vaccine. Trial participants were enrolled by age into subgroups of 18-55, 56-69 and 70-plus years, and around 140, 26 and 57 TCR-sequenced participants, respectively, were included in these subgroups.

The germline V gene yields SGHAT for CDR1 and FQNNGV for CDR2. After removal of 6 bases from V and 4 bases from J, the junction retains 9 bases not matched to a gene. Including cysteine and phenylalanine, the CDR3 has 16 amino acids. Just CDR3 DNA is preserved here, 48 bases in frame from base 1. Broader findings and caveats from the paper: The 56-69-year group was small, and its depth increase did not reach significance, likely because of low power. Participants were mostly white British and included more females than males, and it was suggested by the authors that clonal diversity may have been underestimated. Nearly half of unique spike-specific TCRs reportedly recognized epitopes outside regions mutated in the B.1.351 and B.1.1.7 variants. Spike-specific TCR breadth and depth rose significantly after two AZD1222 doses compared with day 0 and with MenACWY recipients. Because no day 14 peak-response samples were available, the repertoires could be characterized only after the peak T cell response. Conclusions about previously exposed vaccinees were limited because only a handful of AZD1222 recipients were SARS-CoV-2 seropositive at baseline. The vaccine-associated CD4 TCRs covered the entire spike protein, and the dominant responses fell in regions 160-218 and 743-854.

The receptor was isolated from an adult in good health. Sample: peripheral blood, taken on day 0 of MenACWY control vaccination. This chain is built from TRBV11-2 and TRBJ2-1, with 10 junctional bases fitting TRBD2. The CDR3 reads CASRPAGTSVYNEQFF. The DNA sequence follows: TGTGCCAGCAGACCAGCCGGGACTAGCGTATACAATGAGCAGTTCTTC.